This T cell receptor (beta chain) was found in a study of chemoradiotherapy in HPV16-positive cancers. Study context: Candidate HPV-specific clones and shared TCR motifs came from a couple of HPV16-positive patients.

General observations from the study: Only two HPV16-positive patients supplied the functional HPV-specificity definition. Candidate HPV-specific clones and E7-related TCR motifs grew in tumor during treatment.

As concerns this clone: Its cognate antigen is unknown.

CDR1 and CDR2 (germline): LNHDA, SQIVND (reference sequence). The CDR3 is 16 residues long. Trimming took off 1 base at V and 1 base at J, with 14 bases between the two ends. TCRdb keeps only in-frame clones here, not all; method: immunoSEQ multiplex PCR. The sample has around 5,300 clones; more than 85% are singletons. The starting material was tumor tissue, obtained from a patient who underwent chemoradiotherapy. This sequence was found in a human donor with HPV-associated anogenital cancer. The J gene is TRBJ2-7, the V gene TRBV19; a possible D gene is TRBD2 (5 bases). CDR3 bases: TGTGCCAGTAGTATAGGAGGGTCCCTGAGGTCCTACGAGCAGTACTTC. The encoded protein is CASSIGGSLRSYEQYF.